The source of this TCR beta chain is a study of blood T cell repertoires in COVID-19. Germline V gives CDR1 SGHAT, CDR2 FQNNGV. Trimming cost V 3 bases and J 4 bases; bases outside gene matches: 3. The CDR3 is made up of 15 amino acids. Generated by immunoSEQ multiplex PCR, the TCRdb table keeps only in-frame clones and is missing some. The table shows roughly 300,000 clones, with approximately 81% occurring only once. What was sequenced was PBMCs or T cells enriched from blood (not recorded which). The receptor was isolated from a woman between 45 and 60 years old who had recovered from COVID-19. The chain combines TRBV11-2 with TRBJ1-2; 12 bases agree with TRBD1. The CDR3 DNA reads TGTGCCAGCAGCTTGGGACAGGGGGCTAGCTATGGCTACACCTTC. It specifies CASSLGQGASYGYTF.